The 10 T cell receptor beta chains in this list originate from one sample, sequenced in a study of CD8+CD57+ T cells in acquired aplastic anemia. The study profiled TCR beta VDJ and CDR3 using genomic DNA as template. TCRdb re-derived calls from the reads in MiXCR, one entry per CDR3 protein. The sample has 200,000 or so distinct CDR3 sequences, 50% to 75% seen once; the top ten hold approximately 44%. The source material was sorted CD4+, CD8+, or CD8+CD57+ T cells (not recorded which) from PBMCs. The receptors shown here come from a human donor with severe aplastic anemia or a healthy control (not recorded which).

V usage is TRBV10-3 and J usage is TRBJ2-3; tentative D call: TRBD2 (6 bases). Trimming stripped 4 bases from V and 2 bases from J, with 10 bases between. The germline CDR1 and CDR2 sequences are ENHRY and SYGVKD. This CDR3 spans 14 amino acids. CDR3 DNA sequence: TGTGCCATCAGTGGACGGGAGACCACAGATACGCAGTATTTT. Its translation is CAISGRETTDTQYF.

This clonotype was counted a few times. J is TRBJ2-7 and V is TRBV7-2; 7 positions match TRBD1. This CDR3 contains 15 residues. The germline V gene encodes CDR1 SGHTA and CDR2 FQGNSA. V was clipped by 3 bases and J by 2 bases; unmatched bases: 7. The chain's CDR3 is CASSFSGQGAYEQYF. In DNA form, the CDR3 reads TGTGCCAGCAGCTTTAGTGGGCAGGGGGCCTACGAGCAGTACTTC. The full variable domain, completed using reference TRBV7-2 and TRBJ2-7, is GAGVSQSPSNKVTEKGKDVELRCDPISGHTALYWYRQSLGQGLEFLIYFQGNSAPDKSGLPSDRFSAERTGGSVSTLTIQRTQQEDSAVYLCASSFSGQGAYEQYFGPGTRLTVT.

The chain employs TRBV14 and TRBJ2-1; 13 bases match TRBD2. CDR1 is SGHDN and CDR2 is FVKESK in the germline V gene. The CDR3 is 14 amino acids. DNA of the CDR3: TGTGCTAGTGCGGGACTAGCGGGGACCAATGAGCAGTTCTTC. Amino acids: CASAGLAGTNEQFF.

V gene TRBV7-9 combines with J gene TRBJ2-7; the D is unclear. CDR1 is SEHNR, CDR2 FQNEAQ, per germline (reference sequence). This CDR3 is built from 13 residues. V lost 5 bases and J 5 bases, leaving 13 bases between the germline ends. CDR3 sequence: CASSPYGRDEQYF. In DNA, the CDR3 is TGTGCCAGCAGCCCCTACGGCAGAGACGAGCAGTACTTC.

This clonotype has a handful of counts. This chain joins TRBV15 and TRBJ2-2; the match to TRBD1 covers 9 bases. The CDR3 sequence is 17 residues long. The trim removed 0 bases at V and 6 bases at J, leaving 8 bases unmatched. Germline CDR1 is LNHNV and CDR2 is YYDKDF (reference sequence). The CDR3 nucleotides read TGTGCCACCAGCAGAGATTCGGGACAGGGTGTCGCCGGGGAGCTGTTTTTT. Translated, it gives CATSRDSGQGVAGELFF.

The J gene is TRBJ2-3, the V gene TRBV15, with a possible D match to TRBD2 (6 bases). V was clipped by 5 bases and J by 0 bases, with 15 bases between them. This CDR3 region has 16 residues. CDR1 LNHNV and CDR2 YYDKDF come from the germline V gene (reference sequence). The CDR3 reads CATSRSLATSTDTQYF. In DNA form, the CDR3 reads TGTGCCACCAGCCGGAGTCTAGCGACTAGCACAGATACGCAGTATTTT.

V and J are TRBV20-1 and TRBJ1-1; D perhaps matches TRBD1 (5 bases). Trimming pared 4 bases from V and 0 bases from J, leaving 9 bases between. Germline V lookup: CDR1 DFQATT, CDR2 SNEGSKA (reference sequence). This CDR3 spans 13 amino acids. Written as DNA, the CDR3 is TGCAGTGCTACGGACACTTTGAACACTGAAGCTTTCTTT. Its protein product is CSATDTLNTEAFF.

This sequence joins TRBV15 and TRBJ2-5; 10 bases agree with TRBD1. The junction had 8 bases not matched to a gene; V was cut back by 4 bases and J by 0 bases. This CDR3 region has 17 residues. Germline lookup yields CDR1 LNHNV and CDR2 YYDKDF (reference sequence). The CDR3 DNA reads TGTGCCACCAGCACAAGGACAGGGGGGTTCTACCAAGAGACCCAGTACTTC. Translation: CATSTRTGGFYQETQYF.

The chain employs TRBV20-1 and TRBJ1-5, with D unresolved. This CDR3 spans 14 amino acids. Germline V gives CDR1 DFQATT, CDR2 SNEGSKA (reference sequence). Trimming cost V 0 bases and J 3 bases, with 9 bases left between them. Here the CDR3 reads CSARDRPLNQPQHF. For the CDR3, the DNA is TGCAGTGCTAGAGATCGTCCTCTCAATCAGCCCCAGCATTTT.

This chain connects TRBV7-2 to TRBJ2-7, with 9 bases lining up with TRBD1. Germline V CDR1 and CDR2: SGHTA, FQGNSA. Trimming at V came to 3 bases and at J to 5 bases, leaving 14 bases not matched to a gene. This CDR3 is 17 amino acids long. As DNA, the CDR3 is TGTGCCAGCAGCTTTCCCCTAAGGGACAGGGTTCTTCACGAGCAGTACTTC. It translates to CASSFPLRDRVLHEQYF.